The clone carrying this T cell receptor beta chain was seen many times. Its antigen is unidentified. The germline V gene encodes CDR1 KGHSH and CDR2 LQKENI. The CDR3 spans 13 residues. After removal of 3 bases from V and 5 bases from J, the junction contained 2 bases not matched to a gene. The record originates from a study of T cells after yellow fever vaccination. Study outcomes and limitations: At 95% to 96% for CD4 and just over 85% for CD8, most primary-vaccination clones showed up again after the booster.

TCR cDNA was made by 5'RACE template switching, adding a universal primer site and UMIs. From the 5' RACE reads, TCRdb called clonotypes with MiXCR, one entry per CDR3 protein. The sample yields roughly 170,000 distinct CDR3 sequences, about 6% seen once. The rearrangement uses TRBV18 and TRBJ2-7; 9 nucleotides align to TRBD1. The sequencing here drew on CD4+ T cells sorted from PBMCs, taken on the day of the first yellow fever vaccination. The source of this sequence is a man aged 18 to 29 who received the YFV17D yellow fever vaccine. CDR3 amino acids: CASSPGQGNEQYF. For the CDR3, the DNA is TGTGCCAGCTCACCGGGACAGGGTAACGAGCAGTACTTC. Based on the CDR3 plus reference TRBV18 and TRBJ2-7, the full variable domain is NAGVMQNPRHLVRRRGQEARLRCSPMKGHSHVYWYRQLPEEGLKFMVYLQKENIIDESGMPKERFSAEFPKEGPSILRIQQVVRGDSAAYFCASSPGQGNEQYFGPGTRLTVT.